The rows below give T cell receptor beta chains drawn from one sample of a study of blood T cells in healthy people across ages. One entry per CDR3 protein results from TCRdb running MiXCR on the 5' RACE reads. Of about 970,000 distinct CDR3 sequences in the sample, 51% were seen once. The material sequenced was blood. The source is a woman aged 55-69 years in good health. Each CDR3 is given with its conserved first and last residue. D genes are given only for firm matches. Where a row states a size, it is once, few, many or the class of an expanded clone; other rows omit it.

d_call	v_call	clone_size	j_call	cdr3_aa	cdr3_nt
TRBD1	TRBV5-6	-	TRBJ2-4	CASSFTGALAKNIQYF	TGTGCCAGCAGCTTCACAGGGGCCCTAGCCAAAAACATTCAGTACTTC
-	TRBV12-3/TRBV12-4	few	TRBJ2-5	CASSPGLSIKETQYF	TGTGCCAGCAGTCCGGGACTTTCTATAAAAGAGACCCAGTACTTC
-	TRBV4-1	-	TRBJ2-2	CASSQDSSGTGELFF	TGCGCCAGCAGCCAAGATTCGAGCGGCACCGGGGAGCTGTTTTTT
TRBD1	TRBV20-1	-	TRBJ1-2	CSVQGSYGYTF	TGCAGTGTACAGGGGAGCTATGGCTACACCTTC
TRBD1	TRBV12-3/TRBV12-4	once	TRBJ1-6	CASSLAIRTGSPLHF	TGTGCCAGCAGTTTAGCGATTCGGACAGGTTCACCCCTCCACTTT
TRBD2	TRBV5-1	-	TRBJ2-3	CASLAGESTDTQYF	TGCGCCAGCTTGGCGGGAGAGAGCACAGATACGCAGTATTTT
-	TRBV21-1	-	TRBJ2-5	CASSHKTARQGGETQYF	TGTGCCAGCAGCCACAAGACGGCGCGACAGGGGGGGGAGACCCAGTACTTC
-	TRBV5-1	once	TRBJ2-5	CASRANNYNEQYF	TGCGCCAGCAGAGCAAACAACTACAATGAGCAGTACTTC
TRBD2	TRBV7-2	-	TRBJ2-7	CASSSSGSLNEQYF	TGTGCCAGCAGCTCCAGCGGGAGTCTGAATGAGCAGTACTTC
-	TRBV11-2	few	TRBJ1-4	CASSWDGNEKLFF	TGTGCCAGCAGCTGGGACGGGAATGAAAAACTGTTTTTT